Listed below are T cell receptor beta chains from one sample, sequenced in a study of human T cells and chemical hapten exposure. One entry per CDR3 protein, called by TCRdb with MiXCR from the RACE reads. The sample lists under 65,000 distinct CDR3 sequences, about a tenth occurring once. Sequenced material: whole blood, taken in connection with sensitization to the hapten diphenylcyclopropenone (DPC). These receptors all come from a woman aged 50 to 60 with alopecia areata. Some clones in this sample may be carry-over from other donors' samples. CDR3s include the opening cysteine and the closing phenylalanine or tryptophan. Each record gives: CDR3 protein, J gene, V gene.

cdr3_aa: CASSLPLTQSSYNEQFF; j_call: TRBJ2-1; v_call: TRBV7-2
cdr3_aa: CASSGRPSQPQHF; j_call: TRBJ1-5; v_call: TRBV7-2
cdr3_aa: CASSKEPQGGAQYF; j_call: TRBJ2-3; v_call: TRBV21-1
cdr3_aa: CASSTQGTEAFF; j_call: TRBJ1-1; v_call: TRBV7-9
cdr3_aa: CASSSGKLNTGELFF; j_call: TRBJ2-2; v_call: TRBV5-8
cdr3_aa: CASSPWIRTNEQFF; j_call: TRBJ2-1; v_call: TRBV7-2
cdr3_aa: CASSPDFRGWETQYF; j_call: TRBJ2-5; v_call: TRBV14
cdr3_aa: CASSPPGTYSYNEQFF; j_call: TRBJ2-1; v_call: TRBV7-2
cdr3_aa: CSARLGAGYGYTF; j_call: TRBJ1-2; v_call: TRBV29-1
cdr3_aa: CASSQATGGGSYEQYF; j_call: TRBJ2-7; v_call: TRBV3-1
cdr3_aa: CSARVSREQYF; j_call: TRBJ2-7; v_call: TRBV20-1
cdr3_aa: CATSRGGERAEAFF; j_call: TRBJ1-1; v_call: TRBV15
cdr3_aa: CASRSPAGGSYEQYF; j_call: TRBJ2-7; v_call: TRBV6-2/TRBV6-3
cdr3_aa: CASSRGRPGAAGELFF; j_call: TRBJ2-2; v_call: TRBV5-1
cdr3_aa: CASSRVDTGPNQPQHF; j_call: TRBJ1-5; v_call: TRBV7-9